The 10 T cell receptor beta chains reported below all come from one sample, sequenced in a study of CD8 T cells in ankylosing spondylitis. TCRdb ran MiXCR on the 5' RACE reads and lists one entry per CDR3 protein. The table shows roughly 40,000 distinct CDR3 sequences, with roughly 11% occurring only once. Sequenced input: blood, either unsorted or a sorted T cell fraction (not recorded which). These receptors were obtained from a male donor with ankylosing spondylitis or in good health (not recorded which).

The rearrangement uses TRBV6-5 and TRBJ2-1, with 8 bases lining up with TRBD1. Trimming removed 4 bases from V and 3 bases from J; junction bases left unmatched: 8. Germline CDR1 reads MNHEY; CDR2 reads SVGAGI. This CDR3 comprises 16 residues. CDR3 loop: CASSFEQGANYNEQFF. The DNA for the CDR3 is TGTGCCAGCAGTTTTGAGCAGGGGGCGAACTACAATGAGCAGTTCTTC.

This clonotype rates as medium-sized. V gene TRBV29-1 combines with J gene TRBJ2-7; 9 bases align to TRBD1. The CDR3 length is 14 residues. V lost 6 bases, J lost 3 bases, and 9 bases stayed unmatched. In germline, CDR1 is SQVTM, CDR2 ANQGSEA. CDR3: CSVPGTGGGYEQYF. In DNA, the CDR3 is TGCAGCGTCCCAGGAACAGGGGGCGGCTACGAGCAGTACTTC.

As for this clonotype: A read error may be the cause here, since a much bigger clone is one base away. This chain connects TRBV12-3 or TRBV12-4 to TRBJ2-1, with 9 bases that match TRBD2. CDR3 length: 18 amino acids. The CDR3 DNA follows: TGTGCCATCAGTTTGTTTGCGGGGGGGCGCCGTGCGGACGGTGAGCAGTTCTTC. It is translated as CAISLFAGGRRADGEQFF.

Ten or more counts support this clonotype. V is TRBV12-3 or TRBV12-4 and J is TRBJ1-5; tentative D call: TRBD1 (6 bases). CDR3 length: 13 residues. V shed 3 bases and J shed 6 bases, with 9 bases lying between them. CDR3 sequence: CASSFGGSQPQHF. The CDR3 region has the DNA TGTGCCAGCAGTTTTGGGGGCAGTCAGCCCCAGCATTTT.

This clonotype was found many times. The V call is TRBV5-1, the J call TRBJ1-2; D is undetermined. This CDR3 is built from 16 residues. CDR1 is SGHRS and CDR2 is YFSETQ in the germline V gene. V shed 0 bases and J shed 4 bases, with 16 bases lying between them. CDR3 in DNA: TGCGCCAGCAGCTTGGGAGGGAGGCTGACGAGCTATGGCTACACCTTC. This translates into CASSLGGRLTSYGYTF.

This clonotype was counted many times. The chain has TRBV5-1 and TRBJ2-1, with D unresolved. Trimming took off 4 bases at V and 5 bases at J, with 16 bases between the two ends. The CDR3 loop spans 15 amino acids. CDR1 SGHRS and CDR2 YFSETQ come from the germline V gene. The CDR3 DNA follows: TGCGCCAGCAGCCAGCTGGGGTTCGTCGACAATGAGCAGTTCTTC. As protein: CASSQLGFVDNEQFF.

The genes are TRBV5-1 and TRBJ2-1, with D perhaps TRBD1 (5 bases). This CDR3 has 15 residues. Germline CDR1 SGHRS, CDR2 YFSETQ. The germline V and J ends were trimmed by 4 bases and 0 bases, with 11 bases remaining between them. This chain's CDR3 is CASSPWGSSYNEQFF. Here the CDR3 DNA reads TGCGCCAGCAGCCCCTGGGGCAGCTCCTACAATGAGCAGTTCTTC.

Many counts were recorded for this clonotype. The chain couples TRBV12-3 or TRBV12-4 to TRBJ2-5; TRBD2 might be the D (5 bases). The V end was cut by 6 bases, the J end by 2 bases, with 13 bases between. There are 14 residues in the CDR3. DNA of the CDR3: TGTGCCAGCAGCAATCCCCCGGGACAAGAGACCCAGTACTTC. Amino acid sequence: CASSNPPGQETQYF.

V usage is TRBV3-1 and J usage is TRBJ2-7; the D gene is possibly TRBD1 (6 bases). Germline V lookup: CDR1 LGHDT, CDR2 YNNKEL (reference sequence). Deletions cut 0 bases from V and 5 bases from J, with 17 bases between. The CDR3 sequence is 16 residues long. This chain's CDR3 is CASSQEGAQGVDEQYF. CDR3 nucleotides: TGTGCCAGCAGCCAAGAGGGGGCACAGGGAGTCGACGAGCAGTACTTC.

This clonotype has ten or more counts. The chain has TRBV29-1 and TRBJ2-3; the D is unclear. This CDR3 comprises 13 residues. Germline V gives CDR1 SQVTM, CDR2 ANQGSEA. Deletions cut 4 bases from V and 1 base from J, with 9 bases between. The DNA for the CDR3 is TGCAGCGTTGTGACCGGTGGCACAGATACGCAGTATTTT. It encodes CSVVTGGTDTQYF.